The 5 T cell receptor beta chains listed next were all sequenced from one sample in a study of molecular identifiers for immune sequencing clone quantification. TCRdb independently ran MiXCR on the PCR reads; one entry per CDR3 protein. The data contain about 640,000 distinct CDR3 sequences, 20% of them singletons. Source material: naive CD8+ T cells from blood, with Jurkat cell RNA spiked in. Specified subset: FACS-sorted CD8+CD4-CCR7+CD45RA+ naive T cells. The source of these receptors is a human donor in good health. Some libraries in this study had Jurkat cell RNA spiked in.

This clonotype was found many times. This chain uses TRBV6-6 with TRBJ1-1, with D perhaps matching TRBD1 (5 bases). Germline V gene data show CDR1 as MNHNY and CDR2 as SVGAGI (reference sequence). The CDR3 length is 12 residues. V lost 7 bases and J lost 7, with 13 bases in between. CDR3 region: CASTQGANEAFF. Written as DNA, the CDR3 is TGTGCCAGCACCCAGGGTGCTAATGAAGCTTTCTTT.

This clonotype was counted at least ten times. The genes are TRBV6-2 or TRBV6-3 and TRBJ2-1; weak D call: TRBD2 (5 bases). This CDR3 region has 14 residues. Germline CDR1 is MNHEY and CDR2 is SVGEGT. V lost 6 bases, J lost 7 bases, and 16 bases lay in between. Here the CDR3 reads CASSLAQTGNEQFF. The CDR3 nucleotides read TGTGCCAGCAGCTTGGCACAAACGGGGAATGAGCAGTTCTTC.

With regard to this clonotype: This may be a read error: a much more frequent sequence differs by one nucleotide. V and J are TRBV7-9 and TRBJ2-5; D perhaps matches TRBD2 (6 bases). The CDR3 runs 15 residues. Germline-derived CDR1 and CDR2 are SEHNR and FQNEAQ (reference sequence). The CDR3 sequence: CTSSVGHPGEETQYF. In DNA form, the CDR3 reads TGTACCAGCAGCGTCGGTCATCCGGGGGAAGAGACCCAGTACTTC.

This clonotype was recorded many times. The gene calls are TRBV30 and TRBJ2-7, with 8 bases that match TRBD1. The CDR3 has 14 residues. The germline CDR1 and CDR2 sequences are GTSNPN and SVGIG (reference sequence). V shed 3 bases and J 4 bases; nucleotides not matched to a gene: 8. CDR3 nucleotide sequence: TGTGCCTGGAGGGAGACAGGGGAGCGATACGAGCAGTACTTC. Residues: CAWRETGERYEQYF.

This clonotype was recorded many times. The rearrangement joins TRBV7-2 to TRBJ2-2, with D perhaps being TRBD1 or TRBD2 (6 bases each). This CDR3 spans 16 amino acids. V lost 1 base and J lost 4, with 13 bases in between. CDR1 is SGHTA and CDR2 is FQGNSA in the germline V gene. Here the CDR3 reads CASSLVTGAVTGELFF. The CDR3 DNA sequence: TGTGCCAGCAGCTTAGTTACGGGGGCAGTCACCGGGGAGCTGTTTTTT.